The 19 T cell receptor beta chains reported below all come from one sample, sequenced in a study of T cells in Graves' hyperthyroidism and ophthalmopathy. Amplified TCR beta CDR3 regions came from RNA transcripts. Initially, a first-round RT-PCR of the TCR CDR3 employed the HTBI primer set. TCRdb analysed the multiplex PCR reads with MiXCR anew, one entry per CDR3 protein. Of hundreds of thousands of distinct CDR3 sequences listed, about 16% are singletons. The sample was blood. The receptors were sampled from a woman in her thirties with Graves' hyperthyroidism.

The rearrangement joins TRBV25-1 to TRBJ2-7, with a tentative D call TRBD2 (6 bases). CDR3 size: 13 residues. V lost 10 bases and J 4 bases, leaving 17 bases between the germline ends. Germline V gene data show CDR1 as MGHDK and CDR2 as SYGVNS. CDR3 nucleotide sequence: TGTGCCACCGGCCGGGGGTCGGGGTACGAGCAGTACTTC. It is translated as CATGRGSGYEQYF.

This clonotype was picked up many times. This CDR3 is CATSRDLSGNTIYF. CDR3 DNA: TGTGCCACCAGCAGAGATCTGTCTGGAAACACCATATATTTT. The chain employs TRBV15 and TRBJ1-3; no clear D gene. V lost 0 bases and J lost 1, with 4 bases in between. Germline assignment: CDR1 LNHNV and CDR2 YYDKDF (reference sequence). There are 14 residues in the CDR3.

This clonotype was counted ten times or more. The chain couples TRBV6-1 to TRBJ1-5; weak D call: TRBD1 (5 bases). V lost 7 bases and J 7 bases, leaving 20 bases between the germline ends. This CDR3 has 15 residues. The V gene's germline CDR1 is MNHNS and CDR2 SASEGT. CDR3 sequence reads: CASMRGRDAGQPQHF. The CDR3 bases are TGTGCCAGCATGAGGGGTCGTGATGCCGGCCAGCCCCAGCATTTT.

This clonotype has at least ten counts. The chain couples TRBV28 to TRBJ1-2; possibly TRBD1 for D (5 bases). CDR1 and CDR2 from the germline V gene are MDHEN and SYDVKM. The V end lost 2 bases, the J end lost 5 bases, and 9 bases lay between the germline ends. The CDR3 is 13 residues long. The CDR3 DNA reads TGTGCCAGCAGTTTAGGGGGGTTATATGGCTACACCTTC. Encoded protein: CASSLGGLYGYTF.

Ten or more counts support this clonotype. V gene TRBV28 combines with J gene TRBJ2-2; TRBD2 matches 8 bases. From germline, CDR1 is MDHEN and CDR2 SYDVKM. Trimming took 2 bases from V and 7 from J; bases not matched to a gene: 9. The CDR3 contains 16 residues. Here the CDR3 DNA reads TGTGCCAGCAGTTTAACGGGACTAGATATACGCGGGGAGCTGTTTTTT. It specifies CASSLTGLDIRGELFF.

This clonotype was observed a few times. CDR3 in amino acids: CASSYLRTGTNTEAFF. The CDR3 DNA is TGTGCCAGCAGTTACCTTAGGACAGGGACGAACACTGAAGCTTTCTTT. V usage is TRBV6-6 and J usage is TRBJ1-1, with 8 bases aligning to TRBD1. Losses at the gene ends were 2 bases for V and 1 base for J; bases not matched to a gene: 6. The CDR3 extends over 16 amino acids. Germline V gives CDR1 MNHNY, CDR2 SVGAGI (reference sequence).

The table lists this clonotype with a few counts. V and J are TRBV7-9 and TRBJ2-2; 9 bases are shared with TRBD1. CDR1 is SEHNR, CDR2 FQNEAQ, per germline (reference sequence). J was trimmed by 1 base and V by 5 bases; bases with no gene match: 8. There are 17 residues in the CDR3. The CDR3 region has the DNA TGTGCCAGCAGCCCGACTTGGACAGGGGAGAACACCGGGGAGCTGTTTTTT. Translated: CASSPTWTGENTGELFF.

This clonotype was recorded many times. The CDR3 region is CASGLTDVNTEAFF. The CDR3 DNA is TGTGCTAGTGGTTTGACCGATGTGAACACTGAAGCTTTCTTT. The chain combines TRBV12-5 with TRBJ1-1; D remains ambiguous. V gave up 2 bases and J gave up 0 bases, with 7 bases separating them. The germline V gene has CDR1 LGHNT and CDR2 FRNRAP. The CDR3 spans 14 residues.

This clonotype was recorded only once. This chain links TRBV7-8 with TRBJ2-5, with D possibly matching TRBD1 (7 bases). The CDR3 spans 16 residues. V gave up 5 bases and J gave up 4 bases, with 20 bases separating them. CDR1 is SGHVS, CDR2 FQNEAQ, per germline. CDR3: CASSQGTARGGETQYF. For the CDR3, the DNA is TGTGCCAGCAGCCAGGGGACAGCGAGGGGAGGAGAGACCCAGTACTTC.

This clonotype was seen ten or more times. The gene calls are TRBV3-1 and TRBJ2-1, with 7 bases that match TRBD2. The CDR3 has 15 residues. The trim removed 3 bases at V and 6 bases at J, leaving 8 bases unmatched. Germline-derived CDR1 and CDR2 are LGHDT and YNNKEL (reference sequence). CDR3 bases: TGTGCCAGCAGCCAGGCGGGAGTGAGGGGCAATGAGCAGTTCTTC. Translating it yields CASSQAGVRGNEQFF.

The chain is built from TRBV19 and TRBJ2-2; D is unresolved. CDR3 size: 16 residues. Germline CDR1 is LNHDA and CDR2 is SQIVND (reference sequence). V lost 7 bases, J lost 4 bases, and 19 bases lay in between. Written as DNA, the CDR3 is TGTGCCAGTACCGATACCTGGGTCCGCGGCACCGGGGAGCTGTTTTTT. Its translation: CASTDTWVRGTGELFF.

This clonotype was counted many times. The chain uses TRBV10-3 and TRBJ2-1; 10 positions match TRBD2. The germline CDR1 and CDR2 sequences are ENHRY and SYGVKD. Trimming took 2 bases from V and 7 from J; bases not matched to a gene: 5. This CDR3 has 15 residues. The CDR3 spells CAISESGREGNEQFF. The CDR3 nucleotides are TGTGCCATCAGTGAGAGCGGGAGGGAAGGGAATGAGCAGTTCTTC.

The sample holds many counts of this clonotype. The CDR3 loop is CASSSLGTGGDGYTF. The CDR3 DNA sequence: TGCGCCAGCAGCAGCCTCGGGACAGGGGGCGATGGCTACACCTTC. The chain has TRBV5-1 and TRBJ1-2, with 12 bases matching TRBD1. CDR3 length: 15 amino acids. Germline-derived CDR1 and CDR2 are SGHRS and YFSETQ. V dropped 4 bases and J dropped 6; count of bases not matched to a gene: 7. Complete variable domain (other parts from reference TRBV5-1 and TRBJ1-2): KAGVTQTPRYLIKTRGQQVTLSCSPISGHRSVSWYQQTPGQGLQFLFEYFSETQRNKGNFPGRFSGRQFSNSRSEMNVSTLELGDSALYLCASSSLGTGGDGYTFGSGTRLTVV.

This clonotype appeared many times. The chain combines TRBV12-3 or TRBV12-4 with TRBJ2-7, with D possibly being TRBD1 (6 bases). Trimming stripped 1 base from V and 9 bases from J, with 13 bases between. The CDR3 spans 13 residues. The DNA of the CDR3 is TGTGCCAGCAGTTTAGACAGGGATCTCGGGCAGTACTTC. It specifies CASSLDRDLGQYF.

This clonotype occurred many times. J is TRBJ2-2 and V is TRBV3-1, with 7 bases aligning to TRBD2. This CDR3 is 14 amino acids long. V trimming: 3 bases; J trimming: 9 bases; junction bases outside the gene matches: 7. Germline assignment: CDR1 LGHDT and CDR2 YNNKEL (reference sequence). CDR3 sequence reads: CASSHLGGPWELFF. CDR3 bases: TGTGCCAGCAGCCACCTGGGAGGGCCCTGGGAGCTGTTTTTT.

The chain has TRBV29-1 and TRBJ2-3; D may match TRBD1 or TRBD2 (5 bases each). This CDR3 region has 19 residues. The germline CDR1 and CDR2 sequences are SQVTM and ANQGSEA. The CDR3 bases are TGCAGGGATTGCACGCCGGGACCCTCTTCGAGGTGGAGCACAGATACGCAGTATTTT. This codes for CRDCTPGPSSRWSTDTQYF.

The chain combines TRBV11-2 with TRBJ2-1, with D perhaps being TRBD1 or TRBD2 (5 bases each). This CDR3 region has 11 residues. Germline CDR1 reads SGHAT; CDR2 reads FQNNGV. Trimming took off 3 bases at V and 13 bases at J, with 10 bases between the two ends. The DNA for the CDR3 is TGTGCCAGCAGCTTTCCGGGACCTCAGTTCTTC. Translated: CASSFPGPQFF.

This clonotype was observed at least ten times. The gene calls are TRBV7-2 and TRBJ1-5, with 9 bases fitting TRBD1. Looked up from germline, CDR1 is SGHTA and CDR2 is FQGNSA. V lost 5 bases to trimming and J lost 3 bases; unmatched junction nucleotides: 14. This CDR3 has 18 residues. CDR3 coding DNA: TGTGCCAGCAGCCGGAAGTCCTCCGGGACAGGGAACAATCAGCCCCAGCATTTT. This translates into CASSRKSSGTGNNQPQHF.

This clonotype was recorded a few times. The chain uses TRBV13 and TRBJ2-5; a possible D gene is TRBD2 (6 bases). With 2 bases removed from V and 3 bases from J, the gap between germline ends came to 19 bases. The CDR3 consists of 17 residues. Germline assignment: CDR1 PRHDT and CDR2 FYEKMQ (reference sequence). The CDR3 DNA reads TGTGCCAGCAGCTTAACGGTAGTGGGAGGACCCGAAGAGACCCAGTACTTC. It translates to CASSLTVVGGPEETQYF.